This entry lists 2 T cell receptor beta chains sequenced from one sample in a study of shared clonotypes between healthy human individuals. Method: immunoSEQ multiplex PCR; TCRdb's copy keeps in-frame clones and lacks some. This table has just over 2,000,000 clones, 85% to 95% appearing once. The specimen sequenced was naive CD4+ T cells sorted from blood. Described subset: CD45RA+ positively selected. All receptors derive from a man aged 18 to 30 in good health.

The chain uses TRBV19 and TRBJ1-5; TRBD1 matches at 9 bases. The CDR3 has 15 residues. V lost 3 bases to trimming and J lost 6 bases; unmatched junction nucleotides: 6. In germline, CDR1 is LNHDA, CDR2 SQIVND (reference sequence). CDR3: CASSIQGQGGQPQHF. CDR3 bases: TGTGCCAGTAGTATTCAGGGACAGGGTGGTCAGCCCCAGCATTTT.

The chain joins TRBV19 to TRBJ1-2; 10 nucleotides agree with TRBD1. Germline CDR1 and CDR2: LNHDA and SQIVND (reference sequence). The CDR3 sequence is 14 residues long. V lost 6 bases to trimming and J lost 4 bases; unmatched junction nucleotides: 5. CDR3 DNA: TGTGCCAGTAGAAGACAGGGGGCAGCCTATGGCTACACCTTC. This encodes CASRRQGAAYGYTF.